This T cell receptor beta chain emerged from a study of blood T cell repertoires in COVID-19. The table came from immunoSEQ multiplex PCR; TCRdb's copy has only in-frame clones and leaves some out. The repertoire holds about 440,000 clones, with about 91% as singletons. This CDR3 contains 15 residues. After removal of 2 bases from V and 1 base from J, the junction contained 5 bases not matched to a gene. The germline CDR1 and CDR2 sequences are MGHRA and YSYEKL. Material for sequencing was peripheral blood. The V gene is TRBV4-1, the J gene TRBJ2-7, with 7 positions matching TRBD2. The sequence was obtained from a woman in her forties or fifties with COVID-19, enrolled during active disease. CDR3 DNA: TGCGCCAGCAGCCAAATCCTAGCGGCGTCCTACGAGCAGTACTTC. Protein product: CASSQILAASYEQYF.